This TCR beta chain stems from a study of OX40 agonist ivuxolimab in advanced cancers. Trimming took 10 bases from V and 2 from J; bases not matched to a gene: 2. CDR3 length equals 11 residues. Germline V gene sequence: CDR1 MNHNY, CDR2 SVGAGI (reference sequence). The assay was immunoSEQ multiplex PCR, and TCRdb's table has in-frame clones only and misses some. The table includes approximately 61,000 clones, about nine tenths detected once. Material: CD4+ or CD8+ T cells sorted from blood, obtained in a trial of the OX40 agonist ivuxolimab. The sequence was obtained from an adult with an advanced solid tumor such as melanoma, head and neck, liver or kidney cancer. V is TRBV6-6 and J is TRBJ2-7, with 7 positions matching TRBD1. The CDR3 is CATGTAYEQYF. The CDR3 coding sequence is TGTGCCACCGGGACAGCCTACGAGCAGTACTTC.